This TCR beta chain was captured in a study of radiation and T cells in renal cell carcinoma. Overall study: Nephrectomy followed 15 Gy stereotactic body radiation by 4 weeks.

The data were produced by immunoSEQ multiplex PCR, yet TCRdb's version contains in-frame clones alone and is incomplete. This sample has roughly 130,000 clones; approximately 78% occur once, and the top ten carry 1.5% to 2%. The time point is: blood 2 weeks post-SBRT. Treatment defined: 15 Gy SBRT to primary tumor, nephrectomy 4 weeks later. The patient's renal cell carcinoma had clear cell pathology. Germline CDR1 SGDLS, CDR2 YYNGEE. V was cut by 5 bases and J by 1 base, with 13 bases left in between. The CDR3 contains 15 residues. The specimen was blood, collected from a patient whose treatment included radiotherapy and nephrectomy. The rearrangement links TRBV9 to TRBJ2-1; possibly TRBD2 for D (6 bases). This sequence was found in a woman aged 55-69 years with renal cell carcinoma. The CDR3 reads CASSGWGGSYNEQFF. The CDR3 DNA reads as TGTGCCAGCAGTGGGTGGGGAGGTTCCTACAATGAGCAGTTCTTC.